These 5 T cell receptor beta chains were sequenced from one sample in a study of OX40 agonist ivuxolimab in advanced cancers. Libraries were prepared by immunoSEQ multiplex PCR; TCRdb keeps only in-frame clonotypes and omits some of them. Altogether about 68,000 clones are present, roughly 80% being singletons, with the ten largest covering over 1.3%. Specimen: CD4+ or CD8+ T cells sorted from blood, collected in a trial of the OX40 agonist ivuxolimab. The receptors were gathered from an adult with an advanced solid tumor such as melanoma, head and neck, liver or kidney cancer.

V usage is TRBV7-9 and J usage is TRBJ1-1; no definite D call. CDR3 length equals 11 residues. The germline V gene encodes CDR1 SEHNR and CDR2 FQNEAQ (reference sequence). Trimming took off 6 bases at V and 8 bases at J, with 10 bases between the two ends. The CDR3 loop is CASRAGREAFF. The CDR3 nucleotides read TGTGCCAGCAGGGCGGGGAGGGAAGCTTTCTTT.

This clone is a singleton in its sample. V usage is TRBV4-1 and J usage is TRBJ2-3; tentative D call: TRBD2 (7 bases). CDR3 size: 14 residues. The germline V gene has CDR1 MGHRA and CDR2 YSYEKL. Trimming took off 0 bases at V and 14 bases at J, with 18 bases between the two ends. The CDR3 region has the DNA TGCGCCAGCAGCCAAGAAGAGGGAGGGGGAGGTCTGTATTTT. This sequence encodes CASSQEEGGGGLYF.

This chain uses TRBV9 with TRBJ1-6; D is possibly TRBD1 (5 bases). Germline CDR1 and CDR2: SGDLS and YYNGEE. The V gene lost 0 bases and the J gene lost 13 bases, with 14 bases spanning the gap. The CDR3 runs to 14 residues. The CDR3 region is CASSVDADTGPLHF. Written as DNA, the CDR3 is TGTGCCAGCAGCGTAGACGCGGATACAGGTCCCCTCCACTTT. Complete variable domain (other parts from reference TRBV9 and TRBJ1-6): DSGVTQTPKHLITATGQRVTLRCSPRSGDLSVYWYQQSLDQGLQFLIQYYNGEERAKGNILERFSAQQFPDLHSELNLSSLELGDSALYFCASSVDADTGPLHFGNGTRLTVT.

This clone showed up just once. J is TRBJ2-5 and V is TRBV5-1, with 12 bases identical to TRBD2. V lost 0 bases to trimming and J lost 5 bases; unmatched junction nucleotides: 2. The CDR3 spans 15 residues. Germline-derived CDR1 and CDR2 are SGHRS and YFSETQ. The CDR3 nucleotides are TGCGCCAGCAGCTTGGGAGGGACTAGCGGGGAGACCCAGTACTTC. Amino acid sequence: CASSLGGTSGETQYF.

The chain is built from TRBV6-1 and TRBJ2-7; 7 bases are a match to TRBD1. Trimming took 8 bases from V and 6 from J; bases not matched to a gene: 7. CDR1 and CDR2 from the germline V gene are MNHNS and SASEGT. This CDR3 is built from 12 residues. The CDR3 region is CASSDRVGEQYF. The CDR3 nucleotides read TGTGCCAGCTCTGACAGGGTAGGCGAGCAGTACTTC.